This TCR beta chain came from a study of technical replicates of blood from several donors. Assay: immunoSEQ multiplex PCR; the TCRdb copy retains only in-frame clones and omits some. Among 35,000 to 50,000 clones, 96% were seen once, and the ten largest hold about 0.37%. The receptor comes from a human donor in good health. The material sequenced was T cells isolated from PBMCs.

CDR3 sequence: CASSQVPGLVYEQYF. CDR3 nucleotides: TGTGCCAGCAGCCAGGTCCCGGGACTAGTTTACGAGCAGTACTTC. The V gene is TRBV4-2, the J gene TRBJ2-7, with TRBD2 matching 8 bases. V lost 3 bases and J lost 4; bases outside the gene matches: 8. CDR1 is LGHNA and CDR2 is YNFKEQ in the germline V gene. There are 15 residues in the CDR3.